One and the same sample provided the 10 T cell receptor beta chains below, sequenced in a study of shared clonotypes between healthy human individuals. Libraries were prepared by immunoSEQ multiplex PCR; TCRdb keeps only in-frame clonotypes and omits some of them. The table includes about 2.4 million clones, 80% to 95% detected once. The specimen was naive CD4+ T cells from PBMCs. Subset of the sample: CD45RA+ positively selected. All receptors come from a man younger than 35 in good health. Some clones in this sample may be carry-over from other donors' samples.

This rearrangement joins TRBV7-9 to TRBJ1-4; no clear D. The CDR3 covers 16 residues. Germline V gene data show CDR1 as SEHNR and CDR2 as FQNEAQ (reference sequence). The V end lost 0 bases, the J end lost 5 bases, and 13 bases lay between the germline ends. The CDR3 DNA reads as TGTGCCAGCAGCTTAGCTTTATTCAAGGAGAATGAAAAACTGTTTTTT. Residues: CASSLALFKENEKLFF.

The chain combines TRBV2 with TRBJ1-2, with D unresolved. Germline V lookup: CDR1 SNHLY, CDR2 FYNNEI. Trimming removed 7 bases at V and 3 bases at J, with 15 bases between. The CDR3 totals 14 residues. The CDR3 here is CASTPDVWDYGYTF. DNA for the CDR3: TGTGCCAGCACACCAGACGTATGGGACTATGGCTACACCTTC.

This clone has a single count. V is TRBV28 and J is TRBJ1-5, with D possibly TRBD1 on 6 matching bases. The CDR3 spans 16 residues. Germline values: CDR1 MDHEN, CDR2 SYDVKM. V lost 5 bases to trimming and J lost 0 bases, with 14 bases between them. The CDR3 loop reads CASSRRTVHSNQPQHF. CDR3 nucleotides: TGTGCCAGCAGTCGCCGGACAGTACATAGCAATCAGCCCCAGCATTTT.

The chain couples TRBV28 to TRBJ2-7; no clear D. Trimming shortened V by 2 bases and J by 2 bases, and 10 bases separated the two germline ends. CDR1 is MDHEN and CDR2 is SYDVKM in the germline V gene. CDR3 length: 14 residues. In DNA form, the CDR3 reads TGTGCCAGCAGTTTAAGGGCAGCACCCTACGAGCAGTACTTC. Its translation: CASSLRAAPYEQYF.

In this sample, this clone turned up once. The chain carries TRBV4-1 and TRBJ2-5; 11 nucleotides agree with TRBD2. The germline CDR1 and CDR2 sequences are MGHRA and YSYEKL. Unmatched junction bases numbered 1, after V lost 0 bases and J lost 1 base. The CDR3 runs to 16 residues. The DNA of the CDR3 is TGCGCCAGCAGCCAAGATCTAGCGGGAGGCCAAGAGACCCAGTACTTC. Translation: CASSQDLAGGQETQYF.

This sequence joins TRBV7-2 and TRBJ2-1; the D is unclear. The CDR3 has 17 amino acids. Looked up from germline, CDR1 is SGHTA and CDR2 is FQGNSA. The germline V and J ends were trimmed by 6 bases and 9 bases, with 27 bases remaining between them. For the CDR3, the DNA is TGTGCCAGCAGAGTAAGGAAAGGCGGACCATCCACCAGTGAGCAGTTCTTC. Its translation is CASRVRKGGPSTSEQFF.

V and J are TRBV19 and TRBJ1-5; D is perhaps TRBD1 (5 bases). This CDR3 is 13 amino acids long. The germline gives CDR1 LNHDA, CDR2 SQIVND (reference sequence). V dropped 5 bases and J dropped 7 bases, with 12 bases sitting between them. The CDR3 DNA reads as TGTGCCAGTAGTTGGGGGGATGTACAGCCCCAGCATTTT. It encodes CASSWGDVQPQHF.

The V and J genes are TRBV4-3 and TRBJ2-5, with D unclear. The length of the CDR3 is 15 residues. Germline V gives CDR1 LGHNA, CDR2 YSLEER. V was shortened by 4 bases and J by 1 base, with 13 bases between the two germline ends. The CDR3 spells CASSRVSNPQETQYF. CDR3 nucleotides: TGCGCCAGCAGCCGAGTGTCCAACCCCCAAGAGACCCAGTACTTC.

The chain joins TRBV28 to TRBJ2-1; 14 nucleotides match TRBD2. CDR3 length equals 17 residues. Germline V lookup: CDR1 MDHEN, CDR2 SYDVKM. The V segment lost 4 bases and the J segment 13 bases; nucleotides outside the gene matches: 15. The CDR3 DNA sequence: TGTGCCAGCAGTTCCGTGTGGGGACTAGCGGGAGCTTATGCACAGTTCTTC. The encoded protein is CASSSVWGLAGAYAQFF.

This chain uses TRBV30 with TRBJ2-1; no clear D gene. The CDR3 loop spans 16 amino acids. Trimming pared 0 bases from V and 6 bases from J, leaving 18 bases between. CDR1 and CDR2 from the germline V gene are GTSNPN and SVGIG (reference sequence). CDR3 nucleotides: TGTGCCTGGAGTGTACTGACCCGCCTCCGGACCAATGAGCAGTTCTTC. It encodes CAWSVLTRLRTNEQFF.